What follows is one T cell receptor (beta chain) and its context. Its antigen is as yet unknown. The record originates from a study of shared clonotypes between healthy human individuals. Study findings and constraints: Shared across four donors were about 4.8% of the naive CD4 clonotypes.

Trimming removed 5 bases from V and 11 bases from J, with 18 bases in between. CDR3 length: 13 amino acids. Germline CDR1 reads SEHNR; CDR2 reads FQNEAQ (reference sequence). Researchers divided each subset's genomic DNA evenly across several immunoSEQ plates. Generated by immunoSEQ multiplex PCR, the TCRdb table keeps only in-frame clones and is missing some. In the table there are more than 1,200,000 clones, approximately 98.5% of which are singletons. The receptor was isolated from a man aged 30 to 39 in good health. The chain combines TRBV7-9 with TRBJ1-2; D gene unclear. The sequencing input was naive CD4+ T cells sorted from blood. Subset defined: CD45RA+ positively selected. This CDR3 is CASSLTGLISYTF. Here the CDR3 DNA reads TGTGCCAGCAGCCTCACGGGGTTAATTAGTTACACCTTC.